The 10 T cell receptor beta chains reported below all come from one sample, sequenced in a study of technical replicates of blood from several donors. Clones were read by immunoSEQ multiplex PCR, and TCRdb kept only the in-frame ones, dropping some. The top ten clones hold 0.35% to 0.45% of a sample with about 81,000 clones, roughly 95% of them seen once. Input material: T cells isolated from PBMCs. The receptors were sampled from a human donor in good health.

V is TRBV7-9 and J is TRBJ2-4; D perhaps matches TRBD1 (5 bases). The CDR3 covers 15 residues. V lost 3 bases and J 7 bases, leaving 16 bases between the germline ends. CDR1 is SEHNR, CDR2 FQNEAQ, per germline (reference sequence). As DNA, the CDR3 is TGTGCCAGCAGCTTGCAGGGTGGTGGACGTAACATTCAGTACTTC. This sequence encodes CASSLQGGGRNIQYF.

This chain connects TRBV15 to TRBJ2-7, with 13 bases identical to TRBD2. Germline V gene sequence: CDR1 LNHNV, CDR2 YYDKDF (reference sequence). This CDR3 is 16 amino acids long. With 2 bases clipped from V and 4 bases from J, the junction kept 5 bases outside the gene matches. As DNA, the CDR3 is TGTGCCACCAGCAGATATACTAGCGGGAGGGCTTACGAGCAGTACTTC. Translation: CATSRYTSGRAYEQYF.

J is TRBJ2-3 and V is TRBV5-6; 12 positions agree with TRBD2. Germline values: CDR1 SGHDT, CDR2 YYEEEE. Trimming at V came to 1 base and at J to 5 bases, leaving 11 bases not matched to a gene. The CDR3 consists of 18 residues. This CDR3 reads CASSLRGLAGGYGDTQYF. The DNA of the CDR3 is TGTGCCAGCAGCTTGCGGGGTCTAGCGGGAGGGTATGGAGATACGCAGTATTTT.

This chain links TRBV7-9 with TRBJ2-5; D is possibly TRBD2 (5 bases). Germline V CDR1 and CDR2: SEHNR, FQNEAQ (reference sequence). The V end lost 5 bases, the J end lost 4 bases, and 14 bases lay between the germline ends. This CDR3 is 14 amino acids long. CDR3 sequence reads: CASSEDSERETQYF. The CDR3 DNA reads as TGTGCCAGCAGCGAGGACTCCGAACGAGAGACCCAGTACTTC.

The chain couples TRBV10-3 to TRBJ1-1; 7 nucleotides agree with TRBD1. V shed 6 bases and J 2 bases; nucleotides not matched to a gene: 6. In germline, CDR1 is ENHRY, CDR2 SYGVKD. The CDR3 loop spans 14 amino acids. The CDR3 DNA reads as TGTGCCATCAGGGGGGACAGACAAAACACTGAAGCTTTCTTT. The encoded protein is CAIRGDRQNTEAFF.

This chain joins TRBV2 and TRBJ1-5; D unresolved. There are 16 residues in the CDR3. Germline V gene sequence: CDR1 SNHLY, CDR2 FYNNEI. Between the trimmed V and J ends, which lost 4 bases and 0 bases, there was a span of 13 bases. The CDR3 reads CASSGLAEDSNQPQHF. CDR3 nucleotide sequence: TGTGCCAGCAGTGGTTTGGCAGAAGATAGCAATCAGCCCCAGCATTTT.

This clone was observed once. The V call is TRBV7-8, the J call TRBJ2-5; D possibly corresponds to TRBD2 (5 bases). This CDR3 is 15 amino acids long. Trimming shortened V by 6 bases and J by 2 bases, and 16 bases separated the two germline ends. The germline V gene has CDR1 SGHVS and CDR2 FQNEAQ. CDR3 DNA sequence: TGTGCCAGCAGTTCCAGCGAGAGACTACAAGAGACCCAGTACTTC. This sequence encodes CASSSSERLQETQYF.

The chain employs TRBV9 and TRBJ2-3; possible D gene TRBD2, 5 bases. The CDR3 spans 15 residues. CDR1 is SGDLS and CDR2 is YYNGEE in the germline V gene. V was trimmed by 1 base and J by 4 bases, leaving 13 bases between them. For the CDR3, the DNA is TGTGCCAGCAGCGTAACCGACTATAGTTCAGATACGCAGTATTTT. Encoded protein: CASSVTDYSSDTQYF. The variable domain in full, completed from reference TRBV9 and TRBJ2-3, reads DSGVTQTPKHLITATGQRVTLRCSPRSGDLSVYWYQQSLDQGLQFLIQYYNGEERAKGNILERFSAQQFPDLHSELNLSSLELGDSALYFCASSVTDYSSDTQYFGPGTRLTVL.

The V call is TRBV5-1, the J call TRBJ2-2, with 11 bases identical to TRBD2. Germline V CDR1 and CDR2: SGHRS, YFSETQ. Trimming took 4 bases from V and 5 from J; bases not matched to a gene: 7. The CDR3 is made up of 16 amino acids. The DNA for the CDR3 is TGCGCCAGCAGCCCGGGGACTAGCGGAAGGACCGGGGAGCTGTTTTTT. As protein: CASSPGTSGRTGELFF.

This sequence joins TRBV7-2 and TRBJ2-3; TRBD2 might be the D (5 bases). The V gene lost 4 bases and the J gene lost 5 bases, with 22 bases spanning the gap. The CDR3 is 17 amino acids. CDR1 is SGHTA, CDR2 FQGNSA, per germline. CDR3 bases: TGTGCCAGCAGCTCACTGGACTGGACGAGACCCCGAGATACGCAGTATTTT. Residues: CASSSLDWTRPRDTQYF.